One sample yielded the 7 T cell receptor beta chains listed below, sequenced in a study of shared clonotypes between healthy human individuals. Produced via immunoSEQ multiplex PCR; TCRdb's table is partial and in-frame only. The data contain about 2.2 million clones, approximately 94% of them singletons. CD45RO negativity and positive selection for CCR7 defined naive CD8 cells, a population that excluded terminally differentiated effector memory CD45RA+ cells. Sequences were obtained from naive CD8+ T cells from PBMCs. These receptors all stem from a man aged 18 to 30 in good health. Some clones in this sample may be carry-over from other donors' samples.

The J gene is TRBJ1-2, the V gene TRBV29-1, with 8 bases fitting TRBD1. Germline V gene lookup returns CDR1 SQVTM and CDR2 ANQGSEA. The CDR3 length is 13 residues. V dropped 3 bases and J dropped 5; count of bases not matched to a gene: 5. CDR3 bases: TGCAGCGTTGAGCGACAGGGGAAGTATGGCTACACCTTC. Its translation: CSVERQGKYGYTF.

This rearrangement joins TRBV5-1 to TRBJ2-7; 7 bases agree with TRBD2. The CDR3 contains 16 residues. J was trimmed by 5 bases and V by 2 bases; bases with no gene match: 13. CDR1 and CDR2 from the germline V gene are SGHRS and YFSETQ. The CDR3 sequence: CASSFAGPPGGDEQYF. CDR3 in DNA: TGCGCCAGCAGCTTCGCGGGGCCCCCGGGGGGAGACGAGCAGTACTTC.

CDR3 protein: CASFGQLISGNTIYF. The CDR3 DNA reads TGTGCCTCATTCGGGCAGTTAATCTCTGGAAACACCATATATTTT. The chain couples TRBV28 to TRBJ1-3; D remains ambiguous. Trimming cost V 11 bases and J 0 bases, with 17 bases left between them. The CDR3 has 15 amino acids. Per the germline V gene, CDR1 is MDHEN and CDR2 is SYDVKM.

The CDR3 reads CASSKGRKRVAQETQYF. CDR3 bases: TGTGCCAGCAGCAAAGGCAGGAAAAGGGTGGCCCAAGAGACCCAGTACTTC. The chain carries TRBV21-1 and TRBJ2-5. TRBV21-1 is noted as a pseudogene. The CDR3 extends over 17 amino acids.

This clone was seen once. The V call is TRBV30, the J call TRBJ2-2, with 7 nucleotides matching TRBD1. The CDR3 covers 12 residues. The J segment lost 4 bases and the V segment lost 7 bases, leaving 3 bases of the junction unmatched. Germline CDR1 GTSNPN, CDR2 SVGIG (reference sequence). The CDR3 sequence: CASDRSTGELFF. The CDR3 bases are TGTGCCTCGGACAGGTCCACCGGGGAGCTGTTTTTT.

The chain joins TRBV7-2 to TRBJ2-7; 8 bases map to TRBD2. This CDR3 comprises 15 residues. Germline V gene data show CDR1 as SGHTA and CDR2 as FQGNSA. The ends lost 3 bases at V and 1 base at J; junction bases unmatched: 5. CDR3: CASSFGLAPSYEQYF. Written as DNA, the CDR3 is TGTGCCAGCAGCTTTGGACTAGCACCTTCCTACGAGCAGTACTTC.

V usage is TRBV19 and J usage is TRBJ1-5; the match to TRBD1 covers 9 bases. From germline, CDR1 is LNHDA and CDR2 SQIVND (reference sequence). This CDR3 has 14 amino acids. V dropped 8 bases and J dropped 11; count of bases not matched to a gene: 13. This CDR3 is CASEPGQGLEAQHF. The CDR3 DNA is TGTGCCAGTGAGCCCGGACAGGGGTTAGAGGCCCAGCATTTT.